Listed below are T cell receptor beta chains from one sample, sequenced in a study of blood T cell repertoires in COVID-19. Clones were read by immunoSEQ multiplex PCR, and TCRdb kept only the in-frame ones, dropping some. The repertoire has around 220,000 clones, about 88% of them found once; the top ten carry 2.1%. Sequenced sample: peripheral blood. These receptors were collected from a woman between 35 and 50 years old who had recovered from COVID-19. Each CDR3 is given with its conserved first and last residue. Fields, in order: D gene, V gene, clone size, J gene, CDR3 protein, CDR3 DNA. The D gene is left open where the match is weak. Clone size is not always given. Where it is, it says once, few, many or a class for expanded clones.

D gene: -
V gene: TRBV6-6
clone size: -
J gene: TRBJ1-6
CDR3 protein: CASSYVSSYNSPLHF
CDR3 DNA: TGTGCCAGCAGTTACGTCAGCTCCTATAATTCACCCCTCCACTTT

D gene: TRBD1
V gene: TRBV19
clone size: once
J gene: TRBJ2-4
CDR3 protein: CASSRQGTKNIQYF
CDR3 DNA: TGTGCCAGTAGTCGACAGGGGACAAAAAACATTCAGTACTTC

D gene: -
V gene: TRBV4-1
clone size: -
J gene: TRBJ1-2
CDR3 protein: CASSQPTKGPNYGYTF
CDR3 DNA: TGCGCCAGCAGCCAACCCACCAAGGGGCCTAACTATGGCTACACCTTC

D gene: TRBD1
V gene: TRBV7-9
clone size: -
J gene: TRBJ2-4
CDR3 protein: CASSPRGTGIGIQYF
CDR3 DNA: TGTGCCAGCAGCCCCAGGGGGACCGGAATCGGCATTCAGTACTTC

D gene: -
V gene: TRBV6-6
clone size: -
J gene: TRBJ2-7
CDR3 protein: CASSYADLYEQYF
CDR3 DNA: TGTGCCAGCAGTTACGCAGATTTATACGAGCAGTACTTC

D gene: -
V gene: TRBV19
clone size: -
J gene: TRBJ1-1
CDR3 protein: CASSISGSLNTEAFF
CDR3 DNA: TGTGCCAGTAGTATAAGTGGGAGTCTGAACACTGAAGCTTTCTTT

D gene: -
V gene: TRBV12-3/TRBV12-4
clone size: -
J gene: TRBJ1-4
CDR3 protein: CATKRATNEKLFF
CDR3 DNA: TGTGCCACCAAAAGAGCAACTAATGAAAAACTGTTTTTT

D gene: -
V gene: TRBV5-1
clone size: -
J gene: TRBJ1-6
CDR3 protein: CASSLDTAYNSPLHF
CDR3 DNA: TGCGCCAGCAGCTTGGATACAGCCTATAATTCACCCCTCCACTTT

D gene: -
V gene: TRBV4-1
clone size: -
J gene: TRBJ2-7
CDR3 protein: CASSQDGHSSYEQYF
CDR3 DNA: TGCGCCAGCAGCCAAGATGGACACAGCTCCTACGAGCAGTACTTC

D gene: TRBD1
V gene: TRBV19
clone size: -
J gene: TRBJ2-7
CDR3 protein: CASREQGAYEQYF
CDR3 DNA: TGTGCCAGTAGGGAACAGGGGGCGTACGAGCAGTACTTC

D gene: -
V gene: TRBV2
clone size: few
J gene: TRBJ2-3
CDR3 protein: CASPGTDMSTDTQYF
CDR3 DNA: TGTGCCAGCCCCGGGACTGACATGAGCACAGATACGCAGTATTTT

D gene: -
V gene: TRBV30
clone size: once
J gene: TRBJ2-3
CDR3 protein: CAWSVLGFSTQYF
CDR3 DNA: TGTGCCTGGAGTGTACTAGGCTTTAGTACGCAGTATTTT

D gene: -
V gene: TRBV20-1
clone size: -
J gene: TRBJ2-2
CDR3 protein: CSASGGSSTGELFF
CDR3 DNA: TGCAGTGCTAGTGGAGGGTCGAGCACCGGGGAGCTGTTTTTT

D gene: -
V gene: TRBV5-1
clone size: few
J gene: TRBJ1-6
CDR3 protein: CASSLDSSYNSPLHF
CDR3 DNA: TGCGCCAGCAGCTTGGACAGCTCCTATAATTCACCCCTCCACTTT

D gene: TRBD1
V gene: TRBV5-1
clone size: -
J gene: TRBJ2-4
CDR3 protein: CASSPGGENIQYF
CDR3 DNA: TGCGCCAGCAGCCCAGGGGGTGAAAACATTCAGTACTTC

D gene: -
V gene: TRBV6-2/TRBV6-3
clone size: once
J gene: TRBJ2-1
CDR3 protein: CASSDSPRAYNEQFF
CDR3 DNA: TGTGCCAGCAGCGACTCCCCGCGGGCCTACAATGAGCAGTTCTTC

D gene: TRBD2
V gene: TRBV2
clone size: -
J gene: TRBJ2-3
CDR3 protein: CASSLRGTYTDTQYF
CDR3 DNA: TGTGCCAGCAGCTTGCGGGGGACCTACACAGATACGCAGTATTTT

D gene: -
V gene: TRBV5-6
clone size: -
J gene: TRBJ2-1
CDR3 protein: CASSLAKTFSYNEQFF
CDR3 DNA: TGTGCCAGCAGCTTGGCCAAGACTTTTAGCTACAATGAGCAGTTCTTC

D gene: TRBD2
V gene: TRBV9
clone size: -
J gene: TRBJ2-7
CDR3 protein: CASSYLPAGEDEQYF
CDR3 DNA: TGTGCCAGCAGCTACCTCCCCGCGGGAGAGGACGAGCAGTACTTC

D gene: TRBD2
V gene: TRBV5-1
clone size: -
J gene: TRBJ2-1
CDR3 protein: CASSLDRSGGDEQFF
CDR3 DNA: TGCGCCAGCAGCTTGGATCGTAGCGGGGGAGATGAGCAGTTCTTC

D gene: -
V gene: TRBV11-3
clone size: -
J gene: TRBJ2-2
CDR3 protein: CASSSPGELFF
CDR3 DNA: TGTGCCAGCAGCTCCCCGGGGGAGCTGTTTTTT

D gene: TRBD1
V gene: TRBV27
clone size: -
J gene: TRBJ2-7
CDR3 protein: CASSLGYRQGEYF
CDR3 DNA: TGTGCCAGCAGTTTGGGGTACCGACAGGGAGAGTACTTC

D gene: TRBD1
V gene: TRBV4-1
clone size: -
J gene: TRBJ2-3
CDR3 protein: CASSQGTAPTQYF
CDR3 DNA: TGCGCCAGCAGCCAGGGGACAGCCCCAACGCAGTATTTT

D gene: -
V gene: TRBV7-2
clone size: -
J gene: TRBJ1-2
CDR3 protein: CASSEIANYGYTF
CDR3 DNA: TGTGCCAGCAGTGAGATAGCTAACTATGGCTACACCTTC

D gene: -
V gene: TRBV5-1
clone size: once
J gene: TRBJ2-2
CDR3 protein: CASSLDRGTNTGELFF
CDR3 DNA: TGCGCCAGCAGCTTGGACCGGGGGACGAACACCGGGGAGCTGTTTTTT

D gene: TRBD1
V gene: TRBV5-6
clone size: -
J gene: TRBJ1-5
CDR3 protein: CASSLGDREGQPQHF
CDR3 DNA: TGTGCCAGCAGCTTGGGGGACAGGGAGGGTCAGCCCCAGCATTTT

D gene: TRBD2
V gene: TRBV7-2
clone size: -
J gene: TRBJ2-3
CDR3 protein: CASSLHSGRVDTDTQYF
CDR3 DNA: TGTGCCAGCAGTCTTCATAGCGGGAGGGTCGACACAGATACGCAGTATTTT

D gene: -
V gene: TRBV24-1
clone size: -
J gene: TRBJ2-4
CDR3 protein: CATSDSGRKNIQYF
CDR3 DNA: TGTGCCACCAGTGATAGCGGCAGAAAAAACATTCAGTACTTC

D gene: TRBD1
V gene: TRBV18
clone size: -
J gene: TRBJ1-1
CDR3 protein: CASSPAGGMNTEAFF
CDR3 DNA: TGTGCCAGCTCACCGGCAGGGGGCATGAACACTGAAGCTTTCTTT

D gene: -
V gene: TRBV19
clone size: many
J gene: TRBJ1-2
CDR3 protein: CASIGGIGYGYTF
CDR3 DNA: TGTGCCAGTATCGGGGGAATAGGCTATGGCTACACCTTC

D gene: TRBD1
V gene: TRBV19
clone size: -
J gene: TRBJ2-5
CDR3 protein: CASSVDRDTGAQYF
CDR3 DNA: TGTGCCAGTAGTGTTGACAGGGATACTGGGGCCCAGTACTTC

D gene: TRBD1
V gene: TRBV25-1
clone size: -
J gene: TRBJ2-2
CDR3 protein: CASTDRDRGPGELFF
CDR3 DNA: TGTGCCAGCACCGACCGGGACAGGGGGCCCGGGGAGCTGTTTTTT

D gene: -
V gene: TRBV9
clone size: -
J gene: TRBJ2-7
CDR3 protein: CASSVGGIAAPYEQYF
CDR3 DNA: TGTGCCAGCAGCGTAGGGGGGATAGCGGCCCCCTACGAGCAGTACTTC

D gene: -
V gene: TRBV3-1/TRBV3-2
clone size: few
J gene: TRBJ2-7
CDR3 protein: CASSSSLRQASGEQYF
CDR3 DNA: TGTGCCAGCAGCTCGTCTCTTAGACAGGCCTCGGGCGAGCAGTACTTC

D gene: -
V gene: TRBV7-2
clone size: -
J gene: TRBJ1-2
CDR3 protein: CASSSPTFHGYTF
CDR3 DNA: TGTGCCAGCAGCTCTCCGACTTTCCATGGCTACACCTTC

D gene: TRBD2
V gene: TRBV19
clone size: -
J gene: TRBJ2-7
CDR3 protein: CASSPSGSGYEQYF
CDR3 DNA: TGTGCCAGTAGCCCTAGCGGGAGTGGTTACGAGCAGTACTTC

D gene: -
V gene: TRBV27
clone size: once
J gene: TRBJ1-4
CDR3 protein: CASSRAGGVQGEKLFF
CDR3 DNA: TGTGCCAGCAGTCGCGCAGGCGGGGTCCAAGGGGAAAAACTGTTTTTT

D gene: -
V gene: TRBV4-3
clone size: -
J gene: TRBJ2-7
CDR3 protein: CASSQDSSVQREQYF
CDR3 DNA: TGCGCCAGCAGCCAAGATAGTAGCGTACAGCGCGAGCAGTACTTC

D gene: TRBD2
V gene: TRBV18
clone size: -
J gene: TRBJ2-3
CDR3 protein: CASSPPGLAPTDTQYF
CDR3 DNA: TGTGCCAGCTCACCACCGGGACTAGCCCCCACAGATACGCAGTATTTT

D gene: -
V gene: TRBV4-1
clone size: -
J gene: TRBJ2-7
CDR3 protein: CASSQDRFYEQYF
CDR3 DNA: TGCGCCAGCAGCCAAGACAGGTTCTACGAGCAGTACTTC

D gene: TRBD2
V gene: TRBV15
clone size: -
J gene: TRBJ2-7
CDR3 protein: CATSRPSGGSYEQYF
CDR3 DNA: TGTGCCACCAGCAGGCCTAGCGGGGGTTCCTACGAGCAGTACTTC

D gene: TRBD2
V gene: TRBV5-1
clone size: -
J gene: TRBJ2-1
CDR3 protein: CASSPETSGANNEQFF
CDR3 DNA: TGCGCCAGCAGCCCGGAGACTAGCGGAGCCAACAATGAGCAGTTCTTC

D gene: -
V gene: TRBV6-1
clone size: -
J gene: TRBJ2-3
CDR3 protein: CASSEGGVRADTQYF
CDR3 DNA: TGTGCCAGCAGTGAGGGGGGAGTCAGGGCAGATACGCAGTATTTT

D gene: -
V gene: TRBV5-1
clone size: -
J gene: TRBJ2-2
CDR3 protein: CASSLAAAVNTGELFF
CDR3 DNA: TGCGCCAGCAGCTTGGCCGCGGCAGTGAACACCGGGGAGCTGTTTTTT

D gene: -
V gene: TRBV7-2
clone size: -
J gene: TRBJ2-5
CDR3 protein: CASSLSGAGETQYF
CDR3 DNA: TGTGCCAGCAGCTTGTCAGGGGCTGGGGAGACCCAGTACTTC

D gene: -
V gene: TRBV11-3
clone size: -
J gene: TRBJ2-2
CDR3 protein: CASSSDTTFPNTGELFF
CDR3 DNA: TGTGCCAGCAGCTCGGACACCACTTTTCCGAACACCGGGGAGCTGTTTTTT

D gene: TRBD2
V gene: TRBV11-3
clone size: -
J gene: TRBJ2-3
CDR3 protein: CASSSTSGRRTDTQYF
CDR3 DNA: TGTGCCAGCAGCTCGACTAGCGGGAGAAGGACAGATACGCAGTATTTT

D gene: TRBD1
V gene: TRBV6-5
clone size: -
J gene: TRBJ2-7
CDR3 protein: CASSAGQGVVHEQYF
CDR3 DNA: TGTGCCAGCAGCGCTGGACAGGGGGTAGTCCACGAGCAGTACTTC

D gene: TRBD1
V gene: TRBV6-5
clone size: -
J gene: TRBJ1-5
CDR3 protein: CASRSDRGSNQPQHF
CDR3 DNA: TGTGCCAGCAGGTCGGACAGGGGAAGCAATCAGCCCCAGCATTTT

D gene: TRBD2
V gene: TRBV3-1/TRBV3-2
clone size: once
J gene: TRBJ2-7
CDR3 protein: CASNPSGGNTYEQYF
CDR3 DNA: TGTGCCAGCAACCCTAGCGGGGGAAACACCTACGAGCAGTACTTC

D gene: -
V gene: TRBV30
clone size: -
J gene: TRBJ2-7
CDR3 protein: CAWSLGQPSYEQYF
CDR3 DNA: TGTGCCTGGTCCCTCGGACAGCCCTCCTACGAGCAGTACTTC

D gene: TRBD2
V gene: TRBV11-2
clone size: -
J gene: TRBJ2-1
CDR3 protein: CASSPRGGLAGAYNEQFF
CDR3 DNA: TGTGCCAGCAGCCCCAGGGGGGGACTAGCGGGCGCCTACAATGAGCAGTTCTTC

D gene: -
V gene: TRBV1
clone size: -
J gene: TRBJ2-1
CDR3 protein: CTSSLVQTSSYNEQFF
CDR3 DNA: TGCACCAGCAGTCTGGTACAAACTAGCTCCTACAATGAGCAGTTCTTC

D gene: TRBD1
V gene: TRBV5-1
clone size: -
J gene: TRBJ2-3
CDR3 protein: CASSTRTGRADTQYF
CDR3 DNA: TGCGCCAGCAGCACCCGGACAGGGCGGGCAGATACGCAGTATTTT

D gene: TRBD1
V gene: TRBV6-6
clone size: -
J gene: TRBJ2-1
CDR3 protein: CASSGQGRLYNEQFF
CDR3 DNA: TGTGCCAGCAGTGGACAGGGTAGGCTCTACAATGAGCAGTTCTTC

D gene: -
V gene: TRBV6-2/TRBV6-3
clone size: -
J gene: TRBJ2-2
CDR3 protein: CASSGRLRVFNTGELFF
CDR3 DNA: TGTGCCAGCAGTGGACGCCTCAGGGTCTTCAACACCGGGGAGCTGTTTTTT

D gene: -
V gene: TRBV10-1
clone size: -
J gene: TRBJ1-2
CDR3 protein: CASSKDRTINYGYTF
CDR3 DNA: TGCGCCAGTTCAAAAGACAGGACCATTAACTATGGCTACACCTTC

D gene: -
V gene: TRBV18
clone size: -
J gene: TRBJ2-3
CDR3 protein: CASSQQKTPTDTQYF
CDR3 DNA: TGTGCCAGCTCACAACAGAAAACCCCGACAGATACGCAGTATTTT

D gene: TRBD1
V gene: TRBV5-4
clone size: -
J gene: TRBJ2-7
CDR3 protein: CASSSSDRVSYEQYF
CDR3 DNA: TGTGCCAGCAGCTCCTCGGACAGGGTCTCCTACGAGCAGTACTTC

D gene: -
V gene: TRBV19
clone size: few
J gene: TRBJ1-4
CDR3 protein: CASSFRQFEKLFF
CDR3 DNA: TGTGCCAGTAGTTTTCGACAGTTTGAAAAACTGTTTTTT